This entry lists 8 T cell receptor beta chains sequenced from one sample in a study of blood T cell repertoires in COVID-19. Method: immunoSEQ multiplex PCR; TCRdb's copy keeps in-frame clones and lacks some. The repertoire holds 65,000 to 85,000 clones, with 60% to 85% as singletons. Specimen: peripheral blood. Source of these receptors: an elderly woman with active or convalescent COVID-19.

This chain uses TRBV4-3 with TRBJ1-6; D might be TRBD1 (6 bases). This CDR3 region has 16 residues. The V gene lost 1 base and the J gene lost 5 bases, with 12 bases spanning the gap. Germline V gene data show CDR1 as LGHNA and CDR2 as YSLEER. The CDR3 spells CASSQVTGSNNSPLHF. The CDR3 DNA is TGCGCCAGCAGCCAAGTCACAGGGTCAAATAATTCACCCCTCCACTTT.

The chain is built from TRBV18 and TRBJ1-2; 7 bases fit TRBD1. The CDR3 is 14 residues long. Germline V gives CDR1 KGHSH, CDR2 LQKENI. The V segment lost 0 bases and the J segment 3 bases; nucleotides outside the gene matches: 1. The CDR3 region has the DNA TGTGCCAGCTCACCACCCGGGACAGACTATGGCTACACCTTC. Protein: CASSPPGTDYGYTF.

This chain uses TRBV4-1 with TRBJ1-3; D remains ambiguous. There are 16 residues in the CDR3. The V and J ends lost 3 bases and 2 bases respectively, with 14 bases between them. Germline V lookup: CDR1 MGHRA, CDR2 YSYEKL. CDR3 coding DNA: TGCGCCAGCAGCCATTCGGCCCGGGAGACTGGAAACACCATATATTTT. Residues: CASSHSARETGNTIYF.

This chain links TRBV7-6 with TRBJ1-4, with D possibly matching TRBD1 (5 bases). CDR1 SGHVS and CDR2 FNYEAQ come from the germline V gene. V dropped 5 bases and J dropped 7 bases, with 20 bases sitting between them. The CDR3 length is 16 residues. DNA for the CDR3: TGTGCCAGCAGCCCACCGATGCAGGGTTTCCGTGAAAAACTGTTTTTT. Its protein product is CASSPPMQGFREKLFF.

The chain recombines TRBV18 with TRBJ2-7; D is perhaps TRBD1 (6 bases). Germline V gene lookup returns CDR1 KGHSH and CDR2 LQKENI. The CDR3 sequence is 15 residues long. V dropped 4 bases and J dropped 0 bases, with 13 bases sitting between them. The DNA for the CDR3 is TGTGCCAGCTCACACGACAGGACATCCTCCTACGAGCAGTACTTC. Its protein is CASSHDRTSSYEQYF.

The chain couples TRBV5-6 to TRBJ1-4; 9 bases are a match to TRBD1. The CDR3 is 15 residues long. Germline V CDR1 and CDR2: SGHDT, YYEEEE. V lost 0 bases, J lost 6 bases, and 3 bases stayed unmatched. The CDR3, as DNA: TGTGCCAGCAGCTTGGCCGGGACAGGGTATGAAAAACTGTTTTTT. Translation gives CASSLAGTGYEKLFF.

The chain joins TRBV14 to TRBJ1-1; a weak D match, TRBD1 (5 bases). CDR3 length equals 14 residues. Germline V gene sequence: CDR1 SGHDN, CDR2 FVKESK. V was trimmed by 2 bases and J by 4 bases, leaving 11 bases between them. CDR3 sequence (DNA): TGTGCCAGCAGCCAAATTCTAAGGGGCACTGAAGCTTTCTTT. Its protein product is CASSQILRGTEAFF.

The chain recombines TRBV10-3 with TRBJ1-5; TRBD1 matches at 7 bases. The germline gives CDR1 ENHRY, CDR2 SYGVKD. The CDR3 has 14 amino acids. V was pared by 10 bases and J by 0 bases, with 6 bases of the junction left unmatched. CDR3 region: CATWDSFSNQPQHF. CDR3 sequence (DNA): TGTGCCACCTGGGACAGCTTTAGCAATCAGCCCCAGCATTTT.